These 22 T cell receptor beta chains were all obtained from the same sample, sequenced in a study of blood T cells in healthy people across ages. Through a sample-barcoded 5' primer and a J-beta primer mix, a second PCR was run for roughly 6 to 12 cycles. TCRdb re-called the 5' RACE reads with MiXCR, one entry per CDR3 protein. The profile shows hundreds of thousands of distinct CDR3 sequences, under 70% of them singletons. Sequencing was carried out using blood. The receptors here all came from a man aged 60 to 69 in good health.

This clonotype was detected once. The chain combines TRBV6-5 with TRBJ2-7; 10 bases map to TRBD1. J lost 3 bases, V lost 6 bases, and 11 bases had no gene match. The CDR3 sequence is 16 residues long. CDR1 is MNHEY, CDR2 SVGAGI, per germline. The CDR3 loop is CASSNLPGTGDYEQYF. The CDR3 nucleotides are TGTGCCAGCAGCAACCTCCCCGGGACAGGGGACTACGAGCAGTACTTC.

This clonotype was counted between two and nine times. In DNA, the CDR3 is TGTGCCAGCAGACCCGACAGGGGAATCCAAGAGACCCAGTACTTC. Translating gives CASRPDRGIQETQYF. V gene TRBV2 combines with J gene TRBJ2-5; 8 positions match TRBD1. Germline trimming cut 6 bases from V and 1 base from J; bases unmatched to any gene: 7. Germline V gene lookup returns CDR1 SNHLY and CDR2 FYNNEI. The CDR3 runs 15 residues. Using reference TRBV2 and TRBJ2-5 for the parts outside the CDR3, the full variable domain is EPEVTQTPSHQVTQMGQEVILRCVPISNHLYFYWYRQILGQKVEFLVSFYNNEISEKSEIFDDQFSVERPDGSNFTLKIRSTKLEDSAMYFCASRPDRGIQETQYFGPGTRLLVL.

The J gene is TRBJ2-4, the V gene TRBV14, with D maybe TRBD1 (6 bases). The end of the DNA aligns better with TRBJ2-7, so the J call may be wrong. CDR1 is SGHDN and CDR2 is FVKESK in the germline V gene. The CDR3 covers 15 residues. CDR3 sequence (DNA): TGTGCCAGCAGCCAAGATGCAGGGGTAGAAGACGAGCAGTACTTC. Protein product: CASSQDAGVEDEQYF.

The chain uses TRBV20-1 and TRBJ1-6; no definite D call. Germline-derived CDR1 and CDR2 are DFQATT and SNEGSKA (reference sequence). V was clipped by 0 bases and J by 6 bases, with 12 bases between them. The CDR3 loop spans 15 amino acids. In nucleotides, the CDR3 is TGCAGTGCTAGAGACTACACTGACGTTAATTCACCCCTCCACTTT. It codes for CSARDYTDVNSPLHF.

This clonotype was seen only once. J is TRBJ2-7 and V is TRBV3-1, with 8 bases fitting TRBD2. The J call is uncertain, as TRBJ2-5 better fits the DNA end. CDR1 and CDR2 (germline): LGHDT, YNNKEL (reference sequence). This CDR3 region has 15 residues. The DNA of the CDR3 is TGTGCCAGCAGCCAAGAGGGACTAGTCTGGGAGACCCAGTACTTC. Translation gives CASSQEGLVWETQYF.

The sample holds a few counts of this clonotype. The chain has TRBV15 and TRBJ2-4; 8 nucleotides match TRBD1. The J segment lost 9 bases and the V segment lost 0 bases, leaving 13 bases of the junction unmatched. The CDR3 spans 17 residues. Per the germline V gene, CDR1 is LNHNV and CDR2 is YYDKDF (reference sequence). The CDR3 here is CATSRDITTGARGIQYF. The CDR3 DNA sequence: TGTGCCACCAGCAGAGACATTACGACAGGGGCTCGTGGCATTCAGTACTTC.

J is TRBJ2-3 and V is TRBV10-3, with TRBD2 identical over 8 bases. V lost 2 bases and J lost 6; bases outside the gene matches: 16. Germline V gene sequence: CDR1 ENHRY, CDR2 SYGVKD. The CDR3 totals 18 residues. DNA of the CDR3: TGTGCCATCAGTGAGAAACCCCAGCGGGGGTCAAGTACGGATACGCAGTATTTT. It codes for CAISEKPQRGSSTDTQYF.

This chain connects TRBV6-6 to TRBJ2-7; possibly TRBD2 for D (5 bases). The germline V and J ends were trimmed by 2 bases and 2 bases, with 13 bases remaining between them. The germline gives CDR1 MNHNY, CDR2 SVGAGI (reference sequence). The CDR3 contains 15 residues. The CDR3 DNA sequence: TGTGCCAGCAGTTACGGCAGACTAACTACCTACGAGCAGTACTTC. The encoded protein is CASSYGRLTTYEQYF.

J is TRBJ2-3 and V is TRBV29-1, with D possibly matching TRBD2 (5 bases). The CDR3 is 12 residues long. Trimming stripped 6 bases from V and 4 bases from J, with 11 bases between. Germline CDR1 is SQVTM and CDR2 is ANQGSEA. CDR3 sequence: CSVPRVADTQYF. In DNA form, the CDR3 reads TGCAGCGTGCCGCGGGTAGCAGATACGCAGTATTTT.

Only one count was recorded for this clonotype. This chain joins TRBV20-1 and TRBJ2-7; the D gene is possibly TRBD2 (5 bases). The tail of the sequence fits TRBJ2-5 better, so the J call may be wrong. The V gene's germline CDR1 is DFQATT and CDR2 SNEGSKA (reference sequence). The CDR3 loop spans 13 amino acids. This CDR3 is CSARESGKETQYF. Written as DNA, the CDR3 is TGCAGTGCTAGAGAATCGGGAAAAGAGACCCAGTACTTC.

This rearrangement joins TRBV20-1 to TRBJ2-3; 7 bases line up with TRBD1. Per germline, CDR1 DFQATT and CDR2 SNEGSKA (reference sequence). The ends lost 0 bases at V and 5 bases at J; junction bases unmatched: 2. The CDR3 runs to 13 residues. The CDR3 region has the DNA TGCAGTGCTAGAGAGACAGGGAGAGATACGCAGTATTTT. Translated, it gives CSARETGRDTQYF.

The V gene is TRBV9, the J gene TRBJ2-1; no firm D call. The V end lost 0 bases, the J end lost 1 base, and 8 bases lay between the germline ends. In germline, CDR1 is SGDLS, CDR2 YYNGEE. The length of the CDR3 is 15 residues. The CDR3 loop reads CASSVATASYNEQFF. CDR3 nucleotide sequence: TGTGCCAGCAGCGTAGCGACGGCGTCCTACAATGAGCAGTTCTTC.

This chain connects TRBV4-1 to TRBJ1-4, with TRBD1 matching 9 bases. V was pared by 3 bases and J by 8 bases, with 13 bases of the junction left unmatched. Germline CDR1 is MGHRA and CDR2 is YSYEKL. CDR3 length: 17 amino acids. Here the CDR3 DNA reads TGCGCCAGCAGCCAGCCTGGGGGGACAGGGATTTTGGAAAAACTGTTTTTT. It yields the protein CASSQPGGTGILEKLFF.

The V and J genes are TRBV2 and TRBJ1-6, with D unresolved. The germline CDR1 and CDR2 sequences are SNHLY and FYNNEI. The CDR3 length is 15 residues. V was clipped by 4 bases and J by 3 bases, with 10 bases between them. This CDR3 is CASSASDIYNSPLHF. The CDR3 DNA is TGTGCCAGCAGTGCTAGTGACATCTATAATTCACCCCTCCACTTT.

The V gene is TRBV4-2, the J gene TRBJ2-5, with D maybe TRBD2 (5 bases). The CDR3 loop spans 14 amino acids. CDR1 is LGHNA, CDR2 YNFKEQ, per germline. Trimming stripped 4 bases from V and 6 bases from J, with 15 bases between. Here the CDR3 DNA reads TGTGCCAGCAGCCGAGGACTGAGCCCCCAGACCCAGTACTTC. It specifies CASSRGLSPQTQYF.

The chain is built from TRBV12-3 or TRBV12-4 and TRBJ1-5; 7 bases line up with TRBD1. The CDR3 sequence is 17 residues long. The J segment lost 0 bases and the V segment lost 6 bases, leaving 11 bases of the junction unmatched. CDR3 sequence: CASSRDRDRNSNQPQHF. In DNA form, the CDR3 reads TGTGCCAGCAGCCGAGACAGGGACCGGAATAGCAATCAGCCCCAGCATTTT.

The CDR3 reads CASSPPGGVGYTF. DNA for the CDR3: TGTGCCAGCAGTCCACCGGGGGGGGTTGGCTACACCTTC. This sequence joins TRBV12-3 or TRBV12-4 and TRBJ1-2; a weak D match, TRBD1 (5 bases). Between the trimmed V and J ends, which lost 5 bases and 7 bases, there was a span of 14 bases. The CDR3 is 13 amino acids.

V usage is TRBV20-1 and J usage is TRBJ2-1; 9 bases map to TRBD2. Per the germline V gene, CDR1 is DFQATT and CDR2 is SNEGSKA (reference sequence). J was trimmed by 0 bases and V by 0 bases; bases with no gene match: 3. This CDR3 has 16 residues. CDR3 protein: CSARDPSGASYNEQFF. Written as DNA, the CDR3 is TGCAGTGCTAGAGACCCTAGCGGGGCCTCCTACAATGAGCAGTTCTTC.

In this sample, this clonotype turned up a few times. CDR3 residues: CASSRRTSGTQETQYF. The DNA of the CDR3 is TGTGCCAGCAGTCGCCGGACTAGCGGGACACAAGAGACCCAGTACTTC. The rearrangement links TRBV27 to TRBJ2-5; TRBD2 aligns across 12 bases. V lost 5 bases to trimming and J lost 2 bases; unmatched junction nucleotides: 6. CDR3 length: 16 amino acids. From germline, CDR1 is MNHEY and CDR2 SMNVEV (reference sequence).

The sample holds a few counts of this clonotype. This chain connects TRBV28 to TRBJ2-7; D may match TRBD1 or TRBD2 (5 bases each). With the DNA end fitting TRBJ2-4 better, the J assignment may be wrong. CDR3 length equals 12 residues. From germline, CDR1 is MDHEN and CDR2 SYDVKM. CDR3 coding DNA: TGTGCCAGCAGTTTGGGGGAGTACATTCAGTACTTC. Amino acid sequence: CASSLGEYIQYF.

The chain is built from TRBV29-1 and TRBJ2-3; TRBD2 aligns across 7 bases. CDR1 SQVTM and CDR2 ANQGSEA come from the germline V gene. CDR3 size: 13 residues. With V trimmed by 7 bases and J by 2 bases, 6 bases remained unmatched. Here the CDR3 reads CSGGEGFTDTQYF. CDR3 bases: TGCAGCGGGGGGGAGGGCTTCACAGATACGCAGTATTTT.

This clonotype was picked up a small number of times. The rearrangement uses TRBV5-1 and TRBJ2-1; D unresolved. Germline assignment: CDR1 SGHRS and CDR2 YFSETQ. Trimming removed 5 bases from V and 6 bases from J, with 9 bases in between. The CDR3 length is 12 residues. CDR3 region: CASRVGLNEQFF. The CDR3 coding sequence is TGCGCCAGCAGGGTAGGGCTCAATGAGCAGTTCTTC.